This TCR beta chain was found in a study of PD-1 blockade in classical Hodgkin lymphoma. Whole-study results and caveats: In CD4+ cells, TCR diversity went up significantly by C4D1, but in CD8+ cells it did not.

The CDR3 runs to 14 residues. CDR1 and CDR2 (germline): SGHRS, YFSETQ. V was pared by 4 bases and J by 5 bases, with 13 bases between. About this clone itself: Its antigen is currently unknown.

Data came from immunoSEQ multiplex PCR; TCRdb stores just in-frame clones and leaves some out. The sample yields 30,000 or so clones, 82% seen once. All patients relapsed after autologous stem cell transplantation, and brentuximab vedotin exposure varied. The starting material was peripheral blood mononuclear cells (PBMCs), obtained at baseline. The source is a human donor with classical Hodgkin lymphoma. The rearrangement uses TRBV5-1 and TRBJ1-5; perhaps TRBD1 as D (5 bases). The CDR3 DNA is TGCGCCAGCAGCCCAGGGACTGAGGATCAGCCCCAGCATTTT. Translating gives CASSPGTEDQPQHF.